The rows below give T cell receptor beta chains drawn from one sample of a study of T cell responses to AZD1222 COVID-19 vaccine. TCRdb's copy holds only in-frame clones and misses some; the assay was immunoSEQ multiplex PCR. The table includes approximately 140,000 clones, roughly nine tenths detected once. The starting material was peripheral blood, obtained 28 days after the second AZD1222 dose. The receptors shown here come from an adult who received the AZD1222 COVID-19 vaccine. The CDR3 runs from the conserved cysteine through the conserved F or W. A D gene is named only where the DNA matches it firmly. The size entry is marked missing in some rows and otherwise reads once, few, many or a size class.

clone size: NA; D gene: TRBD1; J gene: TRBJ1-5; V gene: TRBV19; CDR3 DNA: TGTGCCAGTCGGCGAGGACAGGGAATGAATCAGCCCCAGCATTTT; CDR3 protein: CASRRGQGMNQPQHF
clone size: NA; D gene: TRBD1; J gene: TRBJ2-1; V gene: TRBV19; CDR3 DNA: TGTGCCAGTAGTAGCCCTAGGGGGCGTCGCGGTGAGCAGTTCTTC; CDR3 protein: CASSSPRGRRGEQFF
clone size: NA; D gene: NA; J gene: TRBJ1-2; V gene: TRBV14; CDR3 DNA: TGTGCCAGCAGCTCAGGGGTTTACGGCTACACCTTC; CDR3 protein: CASSSGVYGYTF
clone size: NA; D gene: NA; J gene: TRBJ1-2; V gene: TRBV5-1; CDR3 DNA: TGCGCCAGCAGCCCTGGACAGACCCTTAACTATGGCTACACCTTC; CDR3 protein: CASSPGQTLNYGYTF
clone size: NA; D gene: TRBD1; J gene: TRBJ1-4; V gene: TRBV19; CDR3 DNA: TGTGCCAGTAGGAAAGGACAGGGCATGACTAATGAAAAACTGTTTTTT; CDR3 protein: CASRKGQGMTNEKLFF
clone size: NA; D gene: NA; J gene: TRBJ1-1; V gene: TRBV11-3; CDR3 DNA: TGTGCCAGCAGCCCGGGCCCGACGAACACTGAAGCTTTCTTT; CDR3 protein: CASSPGPTNTEAFF
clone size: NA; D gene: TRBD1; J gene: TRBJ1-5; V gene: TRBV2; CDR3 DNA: TGTGCCAGCAGGGGGGACAGGGGGCCTCCTCGGCAGCCCCAGCATTTT; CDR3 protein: CASRGDRGPPRQPQHF
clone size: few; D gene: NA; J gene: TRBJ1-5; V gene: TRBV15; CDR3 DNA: TGTGCCACCAGCAGAGATCTGGGGCGCAATCAGCCCCAGCATTTT; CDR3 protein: CATSRDLGRNQPQHF
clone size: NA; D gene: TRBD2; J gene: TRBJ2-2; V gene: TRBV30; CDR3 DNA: TGTGCCTGGAGAGGGCTAGCGGGATCGTACACCGGGGAGCTGTTTTTT; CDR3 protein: CAWRGLAGSYTGELFF
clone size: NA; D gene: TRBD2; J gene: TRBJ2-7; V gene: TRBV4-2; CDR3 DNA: TGTGCCAGCAGCCAAGAAGGGACTAGCGAGACCTACGAGCAGTACTTC; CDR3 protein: CASSQEGTSETYEQYF
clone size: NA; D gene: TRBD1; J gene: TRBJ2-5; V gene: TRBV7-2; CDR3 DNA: TGTGCCAGCAGCCGGGACAGAAGAGAAGAGACCCAGTACTTC; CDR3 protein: CASSRDRREETQYF
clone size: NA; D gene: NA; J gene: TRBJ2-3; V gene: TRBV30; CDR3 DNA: TGTGCCTGGAGTGTACTTGGCGGAGCATCCGATACGCAGTATTTT; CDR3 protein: CAWSVLGGASDTQYF
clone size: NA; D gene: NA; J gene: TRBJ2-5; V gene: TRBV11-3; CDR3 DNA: TGTGCCAGCAGCTTCAACGGGGGCCACCAAGAGACCCAGTACTTC; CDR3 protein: CASSFNGGHQETQYF
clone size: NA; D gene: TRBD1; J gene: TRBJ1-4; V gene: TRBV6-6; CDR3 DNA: TGTGCCAGCAGTCGTACTACCGGGACAGGCGGTGAAAAACTGTTTTTT; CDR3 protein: CASSRTTGTGGEKLFF
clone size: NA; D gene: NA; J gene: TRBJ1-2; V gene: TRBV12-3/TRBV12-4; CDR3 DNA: TGTGCCAGCAGCCCCGGGGCGCGGCCCATCGACCCCTTC; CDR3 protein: CASSPGARPIDPF
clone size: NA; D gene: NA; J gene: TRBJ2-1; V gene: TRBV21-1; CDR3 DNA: TGTGCCAGCAGCAAAGCTCCCCTAGATCGGGATGAGCAGTTCTTC; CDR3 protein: CASSKAPLDRDEQFF
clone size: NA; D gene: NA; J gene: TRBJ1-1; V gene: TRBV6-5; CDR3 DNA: TGTGCCAGCAGGACAGTGGACACTGAAGCTTTCTTT; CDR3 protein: CASRTVDTEAFF
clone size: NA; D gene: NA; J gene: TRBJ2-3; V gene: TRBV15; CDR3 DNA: TGTGCCACCAGCAGAGACAAACTAGCAGATACGCAGTATTTT; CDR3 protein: CATSRDKLADTQYF
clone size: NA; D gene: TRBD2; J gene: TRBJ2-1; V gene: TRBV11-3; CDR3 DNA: TGTGCCAGCAGCCCGGGACTAGCGGACGAGCAGTTCTTC; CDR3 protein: CASSPGLADEQFF
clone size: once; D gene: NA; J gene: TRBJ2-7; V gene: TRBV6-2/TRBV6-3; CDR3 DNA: TGTGCCAGCAGTCGTTCAGGGGACCCTACCTACGAGCAGTACTTC; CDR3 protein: CASSRSGDPTYEQYF
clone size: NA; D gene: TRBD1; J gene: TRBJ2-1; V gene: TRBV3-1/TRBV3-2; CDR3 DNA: TGTGCCAGCAGCCAAACTTCGGGGACAGGGCGTTTAGGGAACAATGAGCAGTTCTTC; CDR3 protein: CASSQTSGTGRLGNNEQFF
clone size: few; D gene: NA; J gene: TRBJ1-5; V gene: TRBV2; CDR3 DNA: TGTGCCAGCAGAGGCCCCCGTTCTGGCAATCAGCCCCAGCATTTT; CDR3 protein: CASRGPRSGNQPQHF
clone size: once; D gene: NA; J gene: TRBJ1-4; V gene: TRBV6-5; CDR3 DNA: TGTGCCAGCAACGGGTTAGGGGAGGGGGAAAAACTGTTTTTT; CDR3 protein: CASNGLGEGEKLFF
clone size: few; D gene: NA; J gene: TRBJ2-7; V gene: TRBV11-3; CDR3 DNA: TGTGCCAGCAGCCCCGCGGGCCTTACATTGGACGAGCAGTACTTC; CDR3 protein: CASSPAGLTLDEQYF
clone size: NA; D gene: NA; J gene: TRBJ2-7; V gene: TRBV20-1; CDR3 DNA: TGCAGTGCTAGTGGGGCTAAAGCGCTCTCCTACGAGCAGTACTTC; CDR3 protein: CSASGAKALSYEQYF
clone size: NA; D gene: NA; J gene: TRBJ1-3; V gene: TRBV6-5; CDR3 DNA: TGTGCCAGCAGTTACTCGTACGACTCTGGAAACACCATATATTTT; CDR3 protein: CASSYSYDSGNTIYF
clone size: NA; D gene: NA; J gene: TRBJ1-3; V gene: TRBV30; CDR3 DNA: TGTGCCTGGAGTGTACTGACGGGCGGCCCAAACACCATATATTTT; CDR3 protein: CAWSVLTGGPNTIYF
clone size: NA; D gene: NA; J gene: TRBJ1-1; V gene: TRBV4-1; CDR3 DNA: TGCGCCAGCAGCCAAGTAGTCGTCGGGCTCCCTGAAGCTTTCTTT; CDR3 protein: CASSQVVVGLPEAFF
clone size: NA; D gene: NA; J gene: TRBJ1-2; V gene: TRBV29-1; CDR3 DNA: TGCAGCGTTGAAGGGGGCTGGGGCTACACCTTC; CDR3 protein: CSVEGGWGYTF
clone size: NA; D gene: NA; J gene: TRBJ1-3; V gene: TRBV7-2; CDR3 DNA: TGTGCCAGCAGCCCCGGAGGGCGCAGAAACACCATATATTTT; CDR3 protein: CASSPGGRRNTIYF
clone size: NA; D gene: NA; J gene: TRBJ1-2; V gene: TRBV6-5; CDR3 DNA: TGTGCCAGCAGTTACTCTAACGACGGTCTTGTCGGCTACACCTTC; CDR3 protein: CASSYSNDGLVGYTF
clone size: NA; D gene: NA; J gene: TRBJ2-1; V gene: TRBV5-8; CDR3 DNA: TGTGCCAGCAGCTTATGGTCTGGCGTGGGTAGGGCCAATGAGCAGTTCTTC; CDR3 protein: CASSLWSGVGRANEQFF
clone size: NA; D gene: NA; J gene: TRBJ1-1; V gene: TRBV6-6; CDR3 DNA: TGTGCCAGCAGTTACTTAGGGGGGAACACTGAAGCTTTCTTT; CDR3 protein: CASSYLGGNTEAFF
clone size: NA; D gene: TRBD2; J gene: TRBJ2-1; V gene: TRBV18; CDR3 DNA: TGTGCCAGCTCACCTTCAGGACTAGCGTACAATGAGCAGTTCTTC; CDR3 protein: CASSPSGLAYNEQFF
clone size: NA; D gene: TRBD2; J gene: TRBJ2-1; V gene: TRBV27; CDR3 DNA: TGTGCCAGCAGTGCCCAACTAGCGGGAGGATCCTACAATGAGCAGTTCTTC; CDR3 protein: CASSAQLAGGSYNEQFF
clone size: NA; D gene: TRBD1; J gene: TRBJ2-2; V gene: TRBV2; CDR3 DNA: TGTGCCAGCAGTGTTTTCGTTGGGACAGGCCTTAACACCGGGGAGCTGTTTTTT; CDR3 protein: CASSVFVGTGLNTGELFF
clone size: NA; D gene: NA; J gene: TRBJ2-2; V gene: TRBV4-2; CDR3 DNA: TGTGCCAGCAGCCAAGGTGGACAAGTCACCGGGGAGCTGTTTTTT; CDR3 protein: CASSQGGQVTGELFF
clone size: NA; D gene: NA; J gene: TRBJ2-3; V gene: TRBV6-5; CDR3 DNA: TGTGCCAGCAGTTACTCGTCCCCGGGGACAGATACGCAGTATTTT; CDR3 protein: CASSYSSPGTDTQYF
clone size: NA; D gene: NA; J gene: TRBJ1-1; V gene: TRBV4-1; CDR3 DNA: TGCGCCAGCAGCCATCCCGTCGGAGGAAAACTTGAAGCTTTCTTT; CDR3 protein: CASSHPVGGKLEAFF
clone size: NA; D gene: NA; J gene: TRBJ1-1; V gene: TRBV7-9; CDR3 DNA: TGTGCCAGCAGCTTAGGGGCATGGGGGACTGAAGCTTTCTTT; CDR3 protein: CASSLGAWGTEAFF
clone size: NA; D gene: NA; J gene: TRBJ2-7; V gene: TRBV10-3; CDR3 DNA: TGTGCCACCCTACTCGGGACTGGCATTTACGAGCAGTACTTC; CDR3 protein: CATLLGTGIYEQYF
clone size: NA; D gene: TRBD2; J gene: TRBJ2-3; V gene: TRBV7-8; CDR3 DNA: TGTGCCAGCAGCGAGGCCCTAGCGGGGGGACTCAGCAACACAGATACGCAGTATTTT; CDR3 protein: CASSEALAGGLSNTDTQYF
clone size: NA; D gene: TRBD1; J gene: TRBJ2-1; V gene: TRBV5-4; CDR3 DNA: TGTGCCAGCAGCGAGGACAGGGCGGGGTACAATGAGCAGTTCTTC; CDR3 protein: CASSEDRAGYNEQFF
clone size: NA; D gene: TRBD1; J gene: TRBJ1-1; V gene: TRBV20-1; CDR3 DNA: TGCAGTGCTAGTATGGACAGGGGAAACACTGAAGCTTTCTTT; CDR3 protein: CSASMDRGNTEAFF
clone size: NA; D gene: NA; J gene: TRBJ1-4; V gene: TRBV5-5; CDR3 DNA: TGTGCCAGCAGCTTGGATGTAGGGATGAGGGTTACTAATGAAAAACTGTTTTTT; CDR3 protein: CASSLDVGMRVTNEKLFF
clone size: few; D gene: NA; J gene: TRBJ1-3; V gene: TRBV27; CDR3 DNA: TGTGCCAGCAGTTTCAATATCAAGACCGGAAACACCATATATTTT; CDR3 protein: CASSFNIKTGNTIYF
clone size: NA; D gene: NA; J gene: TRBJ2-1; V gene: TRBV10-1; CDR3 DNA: TGCGCCAGCAGTCTTAGCGGATTATCCTACAATGAGCAGTTCTTC; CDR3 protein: CASSLSGLSYNEQFF
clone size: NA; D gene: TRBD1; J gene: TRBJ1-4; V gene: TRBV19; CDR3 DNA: TGTGCCAGTAGTATCGGGACAGGCAGTGAAAAACTGTTTTTT; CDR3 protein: CASSIGTGSEKLFF
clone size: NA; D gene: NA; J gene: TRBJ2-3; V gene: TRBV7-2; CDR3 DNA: TGTGCCAGCAGCTTAGGATCGAGTAGCGAGATCTTCACAGATACGCAGTATTTT; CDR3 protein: CASSLGSSSEIFTDTQYF
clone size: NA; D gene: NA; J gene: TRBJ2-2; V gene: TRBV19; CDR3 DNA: TGTGCCAGTAGTAGGCAGGAGAACACCGGGGAGCTGTTTTTT; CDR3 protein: CASSRQENTGELFF
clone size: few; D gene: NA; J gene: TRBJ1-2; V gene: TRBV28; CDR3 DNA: TGTGCCAGCAGGGATCAACTCTATGGCTACACCTTC; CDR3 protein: CASRDQLYGYTF
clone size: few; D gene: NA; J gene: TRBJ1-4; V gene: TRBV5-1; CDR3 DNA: TGCGCCAGCAGCTTGGGGAGAAATGAAAAACTGTTTTTT; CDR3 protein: CASSLGRNEKLFF
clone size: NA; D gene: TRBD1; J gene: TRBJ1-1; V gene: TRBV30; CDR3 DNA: TGTGCCTGGACCATAGCAGGGGGGGTGAACACTGAAGCTTTCTTT; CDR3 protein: CAWTIAGGVNTEAFF
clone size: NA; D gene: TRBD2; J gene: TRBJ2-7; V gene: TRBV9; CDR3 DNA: TGTGCCAGCAGCGTAGTAGGACTAGCTTCCAGGGGCGAGCAGTACTTC; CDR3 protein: CASSVVGLASRGEQYF
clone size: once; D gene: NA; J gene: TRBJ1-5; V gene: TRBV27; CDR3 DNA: TGTGCCCCGACGGGGGGGCCTACTTGCAATCAGCCCCAGCATTTT; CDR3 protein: CAPTGGPTCNQPQHF
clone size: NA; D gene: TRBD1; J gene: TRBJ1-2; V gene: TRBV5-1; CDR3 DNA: TGCGCCAGCAGTTTACAGGGGGAGTATGGCTACACCTTC; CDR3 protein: CASSLQGEYGYTF
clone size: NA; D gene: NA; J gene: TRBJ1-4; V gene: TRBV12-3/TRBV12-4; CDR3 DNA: TGTGCCAGCAGTTCGCCCGGGGGTGAAAAACTGTTTTTT; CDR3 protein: CASSSPGGEKLFF